The 25 T cell receptor beta chains given below trace back to one sample, sequenced in a study of blood T cell repertoires in COVID-19. Profiling relied on immunoSEQ multiplex PCR, and the TCRdb table lists in-frame clones only, not all of them. The sample lists 300,000 to 400,000 clones; 75% to 90% were seen once. The sample was peripheral blood. The receptors were sampled from a woman aged 55 to 70 with COVID-19, enrolled during active disease.

The rearrangement uses TRBV30 and TRBJ2-1; possible D gene TRBD2, 7 bases. The ends were cut back, 1 base at V and 8 bases at J, with 12 bases in the middle. Germline lookup yields CDR1 GTSNPN and CDR2 SVGIG (reference sequence). The CDR3 runs 13 residues. CDR3 in DNA: TGTGCCTGGAGTGCCTCGGGGGGCTATGAGCAGTTCTTC. This gives the protein CAWSASGGYEQFF.

This clone appeared a few times. J is TRBJ2-7 and V is TRBV6-5, with 10 bases that match TRBD2. The CDR3 has 15 residues. Germline-derived CDR1 and CDR2 are MNHEY and SVGAGI. V dropped 5 bases and J dropped 2; count of bases not matched to a gene: 6. CDR3 in DNA: TGTGCCAGCAGTATTACTAGCGGGGCGCCCTACGAGCAGTACTTC. Protein product: CASSITSGAPYEQYF.

V and J are TRBV18 and TRBJ2-7; 7 bases line up with TRBD2. Germline values: CDR1 KGHSH, CDR2 LQKENI. The junction had 4 bases not matched to a gene; V was cut back by 2 bases and J by 0 bases. CDR3 size: 15 residues. The CDR3 nucleotides are TGTGCCAGCTCACCAGAAGCGGGGAGCTCCTACGAGCAGTACTTC. This encodes CASSPEAGSSYEQYF.

The J gene is TRBJ2-4, the V gene TRBV3-1 (or the pseudogene TRBV3-2); 8 positions agree with TRBD2. Germline V gene sequence: CDR1 LGHDT, CDR2 YNNKEL (reference sequence). The junction had 8 bases not matched to a gene; V was cut back by 4 bases and J by 6 bases. The CDR3 has 15 residues. The CDR3 spells CASSRSGGPSNIQYF. The CDR3 nucleotides read TGTGCCAGCAGCCGAAGCGGGGGCCCTTCAAACATTCAGTACTTC.

The chain uses TRBV9 and TRBJ1-6; D is unresolved. Trimming shortened V by 3 bases and J by 7 bases, and 11 bases separated the two germline ends. The CDR3 is 14 residues long. Germline loops: CDR1 SGDLS, CDR2 YYNGEE. The CDR3 here is CASSANPGNSPLHF. CDR3 sequence (DNA): TGTGCCAGCAGCGCGAACCCCGGGAATTCACCCCTCCACTTT.

This clone was detected a few times. This rearrangement joins TRBV11-1 to TRBJ2-1, with 9 bases aligning to TRBD2. The V gene end was trimmed by 4 bases and the J gene end by 4 bases; junction bases not matched to a gene: 5. Per germline, CDR1 SGHAT and CDR2 FQDESV (reference sequence). CDR3 length: 15 residues. The CDR3, as DNA: TGTGCCAGCAGCTCCCCTAGCGGGGTATACAATGAGCAGTTCTTC. Amino acid sequence: CASSSPSGVYNEQFF.

The V and J genes are TRBV5-5 and TRBJ1-1; TRBD1 aligns across 10 bases. J lost 5 bases, V lost 3 bases, and 7 bases had no gene match. The CDR3 is 15 amino acids. Germline values: CDR1 SGHKS, CDR2 YYEKEE (reference sequence). The CDR3 DNA follows: TGTGCCAGCAGCTCTCCGGGACAGGGGTGGACTGAAGCTTTCTTT. It translates to CASSSPGQGWTEAFF.

This clone was detected once. This sequence joins TRBV6-5 and TRBJ2-7; 8 nucleotides line up with TRBD1. CDR3 length equals 14 residues. Trimming at V came to 9 bases and at J to 4 bases, leaving 11 bases not matched to a gene. The germline gives CDR1 MNHEY, CDR2 SVGAGI. For the CDR3, the DNA is TGTGCCAGTGGTCTCGGACAGGGCGAGTACGAGCAGTACTTC. This codes for CASGLGQGEYEQYF.

This clone was observed a handful of times. The chain combines TRBV4-3 with TRBJ1-5; 9 bases map to TRBD1. Germline trimming cut 0 bases from V and 2 bases from J; bases unmatched to any gene: 8. The germline V gene encodes CDR1 LGHNA and CDR2 YSLEER. This CDR3 spans 18 amino acids. CDR3 DNA: TGCGCCAGCAGCCAAGATCGGGGACAGGGTTGGGGCAATCAGCCCCAGCATTTT. It specifies CASSQDRGQGWGNQPQHF.

The chain combines TRBV7-6 with TRBJ1-6, with D perhaps TRBD1 (5 bases). Trimming shortened V by 5 bases and J by 0 bases, and 14 bases separated the two germline ends. CDR1 is SGHVS and CDR2 is FNYEAQ in the germline V gene. This CDR3 has 17 residues. The CDR3 is CASSQETESSYNSPLHF. CDR3 sequence (DNA): TGTGCCAGCAGCCAAGAGACAGAAAGCTCCTATAATTCACCCCTCCACTTT.

Comments on this clone: Other nucleotide sequences from this sample produce the same CDR3. The chain is built from TRBV7-9 and TRBJ2-7; 12 nucleotides line up with TRBD2. V was pared by 4 bases and J by 4 bases, with 2 bases of the junction left unmatched. The CDR3 has 14 amino acids. Per the germline V gene, CDR1 is SEHNR and CDR2 is FQNEAQ (reference sequence). The CDR3 reads CASSSSGGAYEQYF. The CDR3 DNA is TGTGCCAGCAGCTCTAGCGGGGGGGCATACGAGCAGTACTTC. Full variable domain (outside the CDR3, taken from reference TRBV7-9 and TRBJ2-7): DTGVSQNPRHKITKRGQNVTFRCDPISEHNRLYWYRQTLGQGPEFLTYFQNEAQLEKSRLLSDRFSAERPKGSFSTLEIQRTEQGDSAMYLCASSSSGGAYEQYFGPGTRLTVT.

CDR3 sequence reads: CASSDGYGYTF. In nucleotides, the CDR3 is TGTGCCAGCAGTGACGGTTATGGCTACACCTTC. The chain carries TRBV2 and TRBJ1-2; no reliable D call. Trimming removed 3 bases at V and 5 bases at J, with 4 bases between. This CDR3 has 11 residues. Germline V gene data show CDR1 as SNHLY and CDR2 as FYNNEI.

The V and J genes are TRBV7-9 and TRBJ2-3; D is perhaps TRBD2 (6 bases). Trimming took 4 bases from V and 5 from J, leaving 16 bases between them. Germline-derived CDR1 and CDR2 are SEHNR and FQNEAQ (reference sequence). This CDR3 contains 15 residues. The CDR3 loop reads CASSYLGGPKDTQYF. The DNA for the CDR3 is TGTGCCAGCAGCTACCTGGGGGGTCCCAAAGATACGCAGTATTTT. The variable domain in full, with the rest retrieved from reference TRBV7-9 and TRBJ2-3, is DTGVSQNPRHKITKRGQNVTFRCDPISEHNRLYWYRQTLGQGPEFLTYFQNEAQLEKSRLLSDRFSAERPKGSFSTLEIQRTEQGDSAMYLCASSYLGGPKDTQYFGPGTRLTVL.

The gene calls are TRBV7-9 and TRBJ2-1; TRBD2 aligns across 16 bases. Germline values: CDR1 SEHNR, CDR2 FQNEAQ (reference sequence). V was clipped by 5 bases and J by 0 bases; unmatched bases: 4. The CDR3 contains 18 residues. In DNA, the CDR3 is TGTGCCAGCAGCCCGGGACTAGCGGGGGGGCACTCCTACAATGAGCAGTTCTTC. Protein product: CASSPGLAGGHSYNEQFF. The entire variable domain, with the rest obtained from reference TRBV7-9 and TRBJ2-1, is as follows: DTGVSQNPRHKITKRGQNVTFRCDPISEHNRLYWYRQTLGQGPEFLTYFQNEAQLEKSRLLSDRFSAERPKGSFSTLEIQRTEQGDSAMYLCASSPGLAGGHSYNEQFFGPGTRLTVL.

This chain connects TRBV5-1 to TRBJ1-2, with D perhaps TRBD1 (5 bases). The germline V gene encodes CDR1 SGHRS and CDR2 YFSETQ. This CDR3 comprises 14 residues. Trimming cost V 7 bases and J 2 bases, with 15 bases left between them. The CDR3 spells CASVGQLGNYGYTF. As DNA, the CDR3 is TGCGCCAGCGTGGGGCAGTTGGGCAACTATGGCTACACCTTC.

The gene calls are TRBV3-1 (or the pseudogene TRBV3-2) and TRBJ2-7; TRBD2 aligns across 8 bases. The CDR3 spans 14 residues. With V trimmed by 3 bases and J by 7 bases, 8 bases remained unmatched. CDR1 is LGHDT, CDR2 YNNKEL, per germline (reference sequence). CDR3 sequence: CASSQTLAGLEQYF. Here the CDR3 DNA reads TGTGCCAGCAGCCAGACCCTAGCGGGCTTAGAGCAGTACTTC.

V is TRBV5-1 and J is TRBJ1-1; D might be TRBD1 (6 bases). The V and J ends lost 1 base and 6 bases respectively, with 10 bases between them. CDR1 and CDR2 (germline): SGHRS, YFSETQ. The CDR3 totals 13 residues. The CDR3 is CASSLRTDAEAFF. The CDR3 DNA sequence: TGCGCCAGCAGCTTGCGGACAGATGCTGAAGCTTTCTTT. Full variable domain (remainder filled in from reference TRBV5-1 and TRBJ1-1): KAGVTQTPRYLIKTRGQQVTLSCSPISGHRSVSWYQQTPGQGLQFLFEYFSETQRNKGNFPGRFSGRQFSNSRSEMNVSTLELGDSALYLCASSLRTDAEAFFGQGTRLTVV.

This chain joins TRBV5-5 and TRBJ1-5, with D perhaps TRBD1 (6 bases). The CDR3 extends over 14 amino acids. Trimming took off 2 bases at V and 5 bases at J, with 11 bases between the two ends. CDR1 SGHKS and CDR2 YYEKEE come from the germline V gene (reference sequence). CDR3 sequence reads: CASSFGAGDQPQHF. For the CDR3, the DNA is TGTGCCAGCAGCTTCGGGGCAGGGGATCAGCCCCAGCATTTT. The variable domain in full, completed from reference TRBV5-5 and TRBJ1-5, reads DAGVTQSPTHLIKTRGQQVTLRCSPISGHKSVSWYQQVLGQGPQFIFQYYEKEERGRGNFPDRFSARQFPNYSSELNVNALLLGDSALYLCASSFGAGDQPQHFGDGTRLSIL.

The chain joins TRBV5-1 to TRBJ2-7, with D perhaps matching TRBD1 (5 bases). CDR1 is SGHRS and CDR2 is YFSETQ in the germline V gene. The V and J ends lost 0 bases and 2 bases respectively, with 15 bases between them. This CDR3 region has 16 residues. In DNA form, the CDR3 reads TGCGCCAGCAGCTTGGGGCCGGAAGGGGCAACCTACGAGCAGTACTTC. Protein: CASSLGPEGATYEQYF.

The rearrangement joins TRBV3-1 (or the pseudogene TRBV3-2) to TRBJ1-2; D is undetermined. The germline gives CDR1 LGHDT, CDR2 YNNKEL (reference sequence). The V end was cut by 3 bases, the J end by 7 bases, with 12 bases between. The CDR3 sequence is 13 residues long. The CDR3 coding sequence is TGTGCCAGCAGCCAGGTAATCGAGAGTGGCTACACCTTC. It yields the protein CASSQVIESGYTF.

V usage is TRBV10-3 and J usage is TRBJ1-5, with 7 bases matching TRBD1. J was trimmed by 4 bases and V by 5 bases; bases with no gene match: 8. CDR1 and CDR2 from the germline V gene are ENHRY and SYGVKD. This CDR3 is built from 15 residues. The CDR3 loop reads CAISSFTGDNQPQHF. Written as DNA, the CDR3 is TGTGCCATCAGTTCCTTTACAGGGGATAATCAGCCCCAGCATTTT.

V gene TRBV11-2 combines with J gene TRBJ1-1; perhaps TRBD1 as D (6 bases). The CDR3 is made up of 14 amino acids. The ends were cut back, 8 bases at V and 1 base at J, with 14 bases in the middle. Germline assignment: CDR1 SGHAT and CDR2 FQNNGV. The CDR3 sequence is CASRSWGPNTEAFF. CDR3 DNA: TGTGCCAGCCGCAGTTGGGGGCCGAACACTGAAGCTTTCTTT.

The chain couples TRBV23-1 to TRBJ2-1, with 11 bases that match TRBD1. TRBV23-1 is placed among ORFs of uncertain function. The length of the CDR3 is 17 residues. V gave up 4 bases and J gave up 3 bases; unmatched junction bases: 8. The chain's CDR3 is CASSPGQGVSYYNEQFF. CDR3 DNA sequence: TGCGCCAGCAGTCCGGGACAGGGGGTTAGTTACTACAATGAGCAGTTCTTC.

The rearrangement uses TRBV10-2 and TRBJ1-2; TRBD1 matches at 9 bases. This CDR3 contains 15 residues. V shed 5 bases, J shed 6 bases, and the junction held 10 bases outside the gene matches. Germline-derived CDR1 and CDR2 are WSHSY and SAAADI. The CDR3 region is CASSSPGQGSDGYTF. CDR3 in DNA: TGCGCCAGCAGTTCTCCGGGACAGGGTAGTGATGGCTACACCTTC.

This chain joins TRBV5-1 and TRBJ1-1; possible D gene TRBD1, 6 bases. The V end lost 1 base, the J end lost 0 bases, and 13 bases lay between the germline ends. Germline assignment: CDR1 SGHRS and CDR2 YFSETQ. The CDR3 is 16 residues long. CDR3 nucleotide sequence: TGCGCCAGCAGCTTGTTACAGGGACGAATGAACACTGAAGCTTTCTTT. Protein sequence: CASSLLQGRMNTEAFF.